Listed below are T cell receptor beta chains from one sample, sequenced in a study of radiotherapy plus CTLA-4 blockade in lung cancer. This table comes from immunoSEQ multiplex PCR, and its TCRdb copy is limited to in-frame clones, with some not included. The sample shows about 78,000 clones, 75% to 90% of them seen only once. Specimen: peripheral blood, collected from a patient treated with radiotherapy plus ipilimumab. These receptors were obtained from a human donor with non-small cell lung cancer who had a partial response to radiotherapy plus ipilimumab. Each CDR3 is given with its conserved first and last residue. A D gene is named only where the DNA matches it firmly. Clone size appears in some rows only: once, few, many, or a class for an expanded clone.

>TRBV2|.|.|TRBJ2-2
CASSDREWDTGELFF
TGTGCCAGCAGTGACCGGGAGTGGGACACCGGGGAGCTGTTTTTT
>TRBV27|.|.|TRBJ2-1
CASSPLLGVRSLYNEQFF
TGTGCCAGCAGTCCCCTCCTTGGTGTGAGGTCCCTCTACAATGAGCAGTTCTTC
>TRBV7-8|.|.|TRBJ2-1
CASSTHSRGRDMLF
TGTGCCAGCAGCACGCACTCACGTGGGCGGGATATGCTCTTC
>TRBV9|TRBD1|once|TRBJ1-6
CASSGQGANSPLHF
TGTGCCAGCAGCGGACAGGGGGCCAATTCACCCCTCCACTTT
>TRBV27|.|.|TRBJ1-2
CASSFRGTDAHYGYTF
TGTGCCAGCAGTTTCCGCGGGACTGACGCTCACTATGGCTACACCTTC
>TRBV7-8|.|.|TRBJ2-1
CASSTLQGRQFF
TGTGCCAGCAGCACGCTACAGGGAAGGCAGTTCTTC
>TRBV10-3|.|.|TRBJ2-5
CAMSGLGETQYF
TGTGCCATGTCAGGGTTGGGAGAGACCCAGTACTTC
>TRBV5-4|TRBD1|.|TRBJ1-2
CASNSPGQGNYGYTF
TGTGCCAGCAACTCACCGGGACAGGGAAACTATGGCTACACCTTC
>TRBV6-5|.|.|TRBJ1-5
CASSPNDSGQPQHF
TGTGCCAGCAGCCCTAACGACTCAGGGCAGCCCCAGCATTTT
>TRBV4-1|TRBD1|.|TRBJ2-2
CASSLGQPRAGELFF
TGCGCCAGCAGCCTGGGACAGCCGCGTGCCGGGGAGCTGTTTTTT
>TRBV5-1|TRBD1|.|TRBJ2-7
CASSLGQGPNEQYF
TGCGCCAGCAGCCTAGGACAGGGCCCCAACGAGCAGTACTTC
>TRBV4-2|.|.|TRBJ1-6
CASSQEVGVGSPLHF
TGTGCCAGCAGCCAAGAAGTGGGAGTGGGTTCACCCCTCCACTTT
>TRBV11-3|.|.|TRBJ2-3
CASSTPGGADTQYF
TGTGCCAGCAGCACTCCCGGAGGGGCAGATACGCAGTATTTT
>TRBV15|.|.|TRBJ2-1
CATSRDRVEPINEQFF
TGTGCCACCAGCAGAGATCGGGTAGAACCGATCAATGAGCAGTTCTTC
>TRBV25-1|TRBD2|.|TRBJ2-1
CASSEYGGGYNEQFF
TGTGCCAGCAGTGAATATGGCGGGGGGTACAATGAGCAGTTCTTC
>TRBV5-1|TRBD2|.|TRBJ2-2
CASSLAPSGTGELFF
TGCGCCAGCAGCTTGGCCCCTAGCGGCACCGGGGAGCTGTTTTTT
>TRBV19|TRBD1|.|TRBJ2-4
CASSIQGAIAKNIQYF
TGTGCCAGTAGTATACAGGGGGCGATAGCCAAAAACATTCAGTACTTC